This paragraph covers one TCR beta chain sequence. Its target is unknown. This sample is drawn from a study of cytomegalovirus exposure and HLA in healthy donors. The overall study: Counted in an early data release were roughly 81 million unique TCRs from HLA-typed donors. The study, taken as a whole, reports: In a later analysis, V- and J-gene trimming of beta chains associated with a DCLRE1C missense variant, replicated independently. There were 164 TCR beta chains listed as cytomegalovirus-associated.

Both 60 Vbeta primers and 13 Jbeta primers went into the PCR. Produced via immunoSEQ multiplex PCR; TCRdb's table is partial and in-frame only. The sample contains 84,000 or so clones, roughly 79% of which appear only once. The TCR originated in a male donor in good health and CMV-seronegative. The material sequenced was PBMCs.

The CDR3 spells CASSLVIGRAYEQYF. Here the CDR3 DNA reads TGCGCCAGCAGCTTGGTAATCGGCAGGGCCTACGAGCAGTACTTC. The chain combines TRBV5-1 with TRBJ2-7; D perhaps matches TRBD1 (5 bases). CDR1 and CDR2 (germline): SGHRS, YFSETQ. The CDR3 has 15 amino acids. V dropped 0 bases and J dropped 2 bases, with 12 bases sitting between them.